Included here is one T cell receptor beta chain sequence, with context. This sample is drawn from a study of blood T cell repertoires in COVID-19. Study-wide background: COVID-19 samples, acute and convalescent, were from the United States, Italy and Spain. T cells, B-cell-depleted T cells, or PBMCs supplied cDNA or gDNA.

Germline V gives CDR1 SGHAT, CDR2 FQNNGV. This CDR3 has 12 amino acids. The V gene lost 5 bases and the J gene lost 7 bases, with 11 bases spanning the gap. Per the authors' pipeline: Amplification from reference gene primers served as the basis for estimated nucleated cell counts. The repertoire was sequenced with immunoSEQ multiplex PCR; TCRdb's copy has only in-frame clones and lacks some. V, J and clone size were drawn from that table, and D and trimming were deduced from the DNA. The table shows 210,000 or so clones, with about nine tenths occurring only once. The TCR sequence derives from a woman in her forties or fifties with acute or convalescent COVID-19. The rearrangement uses TRBV11-2 and TRBJ1-2; perhaps TRBD1 as D (5 bases). The sequenced sample consisted of peripheral blood. The CDR3 loop reads CASSLSRGGYTF. CDR3 bases: TGTGCCAGCAGCCTGTCAAGGGGTGGCTACACCTTC.